Following are 2 T cell receptor beta chains from one sample sequenced in a study of T-cell reconstitution after alpha-beta-depleted transplantation in children. Molecular barcoding with unique molecular identifiers was used for the TCRbeta library. TCRdb passed the PCR reads through MiXCR, listing each CDR3 protein once. The table lists about 500,000 distinct CDR3 sequences, approximately 30% of them singletons, with around 2.4% in the top ten. The starting material was PBMCs from the stem cell graft donor, obtained from the stem cell graft. These receptors all come from a human donor who donated a stem cell graft to a child with aplastic anemia.

This rearrangement joins TRBV30 to TRBJ1-2; D may be TRBD1 (5 bases). The V gene's germline CDR1 is GTSNPN and CDR2 SVGIG (reference sequence). The CDR3 covers 12 residues. Trimming removed 5 bases at V and 8 bases at J, with 15 bases between. CDR3 nucleotides: TGTGCCTGGGATCAGGGTGGGTACGGCTACACCTTC. This sequence encodes CAWDQGGYGYTF.

A few counts support this clonotype. The V call is TRBV4-3, the J call TRBJ1-5; TRBD1 might be the D (5 bases). The V end was cut by 0 bases, the J end by 7 bases, with 13 bases between. Germline V gene sequence: CDR1 LGHNA, CDR2 YSLEER. This CDR3 contains 15 residues. CDR3 amino acids: CASSQDIKGRQPQHF. The DNA of the CDR3 is TGCGCCAGCAGCCAAGATATAAAGGGGAGGCAGCCCCAGCATTTT.